This T cell receptor (beta chain) appears in the sequencing data of a study of blood T cell repertoires in COVID-19. This clone was detected a few times. The CDR3 totals 13 residues. Germline values: CDR1 SGHNT, CDR2 YYREEE (reference sequence). V lost 4 bases, J lost 7 bases, and 14 bases lay in between. Under the authors' procedure: Using reference gene primer amplification, nucleated cell counts were estimated. Measured with immunoSEQ multiplex PCR; TCRdb has only the in-frame clones, and not every one. V, J and clone size are those of that table, while D and trimming were read from the DNA. The sample includes more than 150,000 clones, 86% of them seen just once.

This chain links TRBV5-4 with TRBJ2-5, with D perhaps TRBD1 (6 bases). The TCR was taken from a young man with acute or convalescent COVID-19. The material sequenced was peripheral blood. In nucleotides, the CDR3 is TGTGCCAGCAGCCTTCGACAGGAAGGGACCCAGTACTTC. This translates into CASSLRQEGTQYF.